The 10 T cell receptor beta chains presented below share a single source sample, sequenced in a study of shared clonotypes between healthy human individuals. Sequencing was performed with immunoSEQ multiplex PCR; in TCRdb, only in-frame clones are kept and a portion is missing. The table records around 2,000,000 clones, under 95% of them present only once. The naive CD8 fraction comprised CD45RO-negative cells positively selected for CCR7 and excluded terminally differentiated effector memory CD45RA+ cells. The sample taken for sequencing was naive CD8+ T cells from PBMCs. The receptors were sampled from a man younger than 30 in good health. Some clones in this sample may be carry-over from other donors' samples.

This chain connects TRBV9 to TRBJ1-2; unclear D gene. Germline V gene data show CDR1 as SGDLS and CDR2 as YYNGEE. The ends were cut back, 6 bases at V and 7 bases at J, with 28 bases in the middle. The CDR3 contains 17 residues. The CDR3: CASTHPRGQYDRGGYTF. CDR3 DNA sequence: TGTGCCAGCACCCACCCGCGTGGCCAATACGATCGAGGTGGCTACACCTTC.

The chain uses TRBV10-3 and TRBJ2-1; 12 bases align to TRBD2. Per the germline V gene, CDR1 is ENHRY and CDR2 is SYGVKD. With 3 bases clipped from V and 6 bases from J, the junction kept 6 bases outside the gene matches. This CDR3 comprises 16 residues. Here the CDR3 DNA reads TGTGCCATCAGTGATATCGAGACTAGCGGGGGCAATGAGCAGTTCTTC. Its translation: CAISDIETSGGNEQFF.

V and J are TRBV28 and TRBJ1-5, with TRBD1 as a possible D gene (5 bases). Germline assignment: CDR1 MDHEN and CDR2 SYDVKM. The CDR3 loop spans 12 amino acids. Trimming took 6 bases from V and 10 from J, leaving 13 bases between them. CDR3 protein: CASSRPGRPQHF. DNA for the CDR3: TGTGCCAGCAGCCGACCGGGACGACCCCAGCATTTT.

The chain couples TRBV27 to TRBJ2-3; D possibly corresponds to TRBD1 (5 bases). This CDR3 has 14 residues. Germline lookup yields CDR1 MNHEY and CDR2 SMNVEV (reference sequence). Deletions cut 8 bases from V and 5 bases from J, with 17 bases between. CDR3 bases: TGTGCCAGCCGCGCTTGGCAGGGCGGAGATACGCAGTATTTT. The encoded protein is CASRAWQGGDTQYF.

V is TRBV28 and J is TRBJ2-3; no clear D. Germline V lookup: CDR1 MDHEN, CDR2 SYDVKM. The CDR3 is 14 amino acids. The ends were cut back, 2 bases at V and 2 bases at J, with 8 bases in the middle. In DNA, the CDR3 is TGTGCCAGCAGTTTAGGGTGGTTCACAGATACGCAGTATTTT. This encodes CASSLGWFTDTQYF.

The chain is built from TRBV6-6 and TRBJ2-7; 7 bases fit TRBD1. The CDR3 loop spans 15 amino acids. Germline-derived CDR1 and CDR2 are MNHNY and SVGAGI (reference sequence). V shed 6 bases, J shed 1 base, and the junction held 9 bases outside the gene matches. CDR3 sequence reads: CASRLDWGQSYEQYF. In nucleotides, the CDR3 is TGTGCCAGCAGACTAGATTGGGGACAGTCCTACGAGCAGTACTTC.

This clone was recorded once. This chain links TRBV7-8 with TRBJ2-1, with 10 bases matching TRBD2. The germline gives CDR1 SGHVS, CDR2 FQNEAQ. The junction had 16 bases not matched to a gene; V was cut back by 1 base and J by 1 base. This CDR3 has 21 amino acids. The chain's CDR3 is CASSLGAAGGVSSPSYNEQFF. The CDR3 bases are TGTGCCAGCAGCTTAGGTGCAGCGGGAGGGGTAAGTTCACCTTCCTACAATGAGCAGTTCTTC.

The chain has TRBV5-8 and TRBJ2-7, with a weak D call TRBD2 (5 bases). Germline-derived CDR1 and CDR2 are SGHTS and YDEGEE. V lost 4 bases, J lost 4 bases, and 18 bases lay in between. The length of the CDR3 is 15 residues. The CDR3 loop is CASSPPRGNEYEQYF. The CDR3 DNA follows: TGTGCCAGCAGCCCCCCCCGGGGTAATGAGTACGAGCAGTACTTC.

The rearrangement joins TRBV10-2 to TRBJ1-1; no reliable D call. The CDR3 loop spans 14 amino acids. The germline V and J ends were trimmed by 3 bases and 11 bases, with 19 bases remaining between them. The germline gives CDR1 WSHSY, CDR2 SAAADI. For the CDR3, the DNA is TGCGCCAGCAGTGATTCCCGGACCTATGAAAACGCTTTCTTT. The encoded protein is CASSDSRTYENAFF.

The gene calls are TRBV2 and TRBJ2-7; D gene unclear. Looked up from germline, CDR1 is SNHLY and CDR2 is FYNNEI. This CDR3 comprises 12 residues. Trimming took off 4 bases at V and 3 bases at J, with 7 bases between the two ends. CDR3 DNA sequence: TGTGCCAGCAGTGTGGAAATCTACGAGCAGTACTTC. Its translation is CASSVEIYEQYF.